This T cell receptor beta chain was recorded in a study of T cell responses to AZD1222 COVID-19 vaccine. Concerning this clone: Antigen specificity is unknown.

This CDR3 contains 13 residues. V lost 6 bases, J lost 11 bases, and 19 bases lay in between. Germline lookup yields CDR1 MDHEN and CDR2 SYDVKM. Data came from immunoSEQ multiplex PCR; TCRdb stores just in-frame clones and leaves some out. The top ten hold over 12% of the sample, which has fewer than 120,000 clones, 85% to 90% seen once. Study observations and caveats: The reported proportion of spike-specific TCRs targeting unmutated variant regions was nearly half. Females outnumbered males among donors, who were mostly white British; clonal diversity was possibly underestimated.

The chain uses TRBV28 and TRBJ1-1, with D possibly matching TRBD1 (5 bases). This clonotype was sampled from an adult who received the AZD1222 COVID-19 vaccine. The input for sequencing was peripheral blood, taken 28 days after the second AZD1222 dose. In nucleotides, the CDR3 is TGTGCCAGCAGCCCGGGACCGACCACCCGGGCTTTCTTT. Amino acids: CASSPGPTTRAFF.